This T cell receptor (beta chain) was observed in a study of blood T cell repertoires in COVID-19. Study background: The analysed material was cDNA or gDNA that came from T cells, B-cell-depleted T cells, or PBMCs.

In the source study's methods: Estimation of nucleated cell counts relied on the amplification of reference gene primers. Libraries were prepared by immunoSEQ multiplex PCR; TCRdb keeps only in-frame clonotypes and omits some of them. V and J calls and clone size are given by that table; D and trimming were obtained from the DNA. The sample consists of roughly 49,000 clones, 70% to 90% of them appearing once. Trimming took 3 bases from V and 0 from J, leaving 21 bases between them. The CDR3 spans 18 residues. Germline V gene sequence: CDR1 GTSNPN, CDR2 SVGIG (reference sequence). This clonotype was obtained from a human donor in a cohort sampled during active COVID-19. Sequences were obtained from peripheral blood. The chain joins TRBV30 to TRBJ1-3, with D possibly matching TRBD1 (5 bases). The CDR3 protein is CAWSQDTSPLNSGNTIYF. CDR3 DNA sequence: TGTGCCTGGAGCCAGGACACTTCTCCGCTTAACTCTGGAAACACCATATATTTT.